The source of this T cell receptor beta chain is a study of T-cell memory formation after mild COVID-19. On the study more broadly: For the most part, TCR clusters were specific to one donor.

Germline lookup yields CDR1 KGHSH and CDR2 LQKENI. With 3 bases clipped from V and 6 bases from J, the junction kept 4 bases outside the gene matches. The CDR3 length is 14 residues. Only a few counts were recorded for this clonotype. Constant-segment primers and 5'RACE yielded cDNA libraries for TCR alpha and TCR beta, each carrying sample barcodes and UMIs. One entry per CDR3 protein results from TCRdb running MiXCR on the 5' RACE reads. Of roughly 620,000 distinct CDR3 sequences in the sample, around 17% are singletons; the top ten hold more than 10%. The rearrangement joins TRBV18 to TRBJ2-1; 8 bases line up with TRBD2. This sequence was found in an adult woman who had mild COVID-19 (a few samples of this study predate the infection). Cell type and time point are not known. Sequencing was carried out using PBMCs or a T cell subset sorted from them (not recorded which). The CDR3 bases are TGTGCCAGCTCACCTATAGCGGGGCCCAATGAGCAGTTCTTC. This codes for CASSPIAGPNEQFF.